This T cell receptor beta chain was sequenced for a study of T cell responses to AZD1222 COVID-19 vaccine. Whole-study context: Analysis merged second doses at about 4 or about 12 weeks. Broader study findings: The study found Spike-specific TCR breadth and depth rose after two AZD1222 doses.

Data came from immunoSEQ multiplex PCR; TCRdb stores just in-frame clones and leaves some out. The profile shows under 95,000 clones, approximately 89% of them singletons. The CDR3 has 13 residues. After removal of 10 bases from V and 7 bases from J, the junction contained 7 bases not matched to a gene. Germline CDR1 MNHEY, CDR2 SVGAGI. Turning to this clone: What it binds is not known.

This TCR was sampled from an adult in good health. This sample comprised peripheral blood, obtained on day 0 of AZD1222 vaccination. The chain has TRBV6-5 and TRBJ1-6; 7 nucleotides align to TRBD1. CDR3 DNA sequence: TGTGCCATCTCCAGGGGGGTAAATTCACCCCTCCACTTT. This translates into CAISRGVNSPLHF.